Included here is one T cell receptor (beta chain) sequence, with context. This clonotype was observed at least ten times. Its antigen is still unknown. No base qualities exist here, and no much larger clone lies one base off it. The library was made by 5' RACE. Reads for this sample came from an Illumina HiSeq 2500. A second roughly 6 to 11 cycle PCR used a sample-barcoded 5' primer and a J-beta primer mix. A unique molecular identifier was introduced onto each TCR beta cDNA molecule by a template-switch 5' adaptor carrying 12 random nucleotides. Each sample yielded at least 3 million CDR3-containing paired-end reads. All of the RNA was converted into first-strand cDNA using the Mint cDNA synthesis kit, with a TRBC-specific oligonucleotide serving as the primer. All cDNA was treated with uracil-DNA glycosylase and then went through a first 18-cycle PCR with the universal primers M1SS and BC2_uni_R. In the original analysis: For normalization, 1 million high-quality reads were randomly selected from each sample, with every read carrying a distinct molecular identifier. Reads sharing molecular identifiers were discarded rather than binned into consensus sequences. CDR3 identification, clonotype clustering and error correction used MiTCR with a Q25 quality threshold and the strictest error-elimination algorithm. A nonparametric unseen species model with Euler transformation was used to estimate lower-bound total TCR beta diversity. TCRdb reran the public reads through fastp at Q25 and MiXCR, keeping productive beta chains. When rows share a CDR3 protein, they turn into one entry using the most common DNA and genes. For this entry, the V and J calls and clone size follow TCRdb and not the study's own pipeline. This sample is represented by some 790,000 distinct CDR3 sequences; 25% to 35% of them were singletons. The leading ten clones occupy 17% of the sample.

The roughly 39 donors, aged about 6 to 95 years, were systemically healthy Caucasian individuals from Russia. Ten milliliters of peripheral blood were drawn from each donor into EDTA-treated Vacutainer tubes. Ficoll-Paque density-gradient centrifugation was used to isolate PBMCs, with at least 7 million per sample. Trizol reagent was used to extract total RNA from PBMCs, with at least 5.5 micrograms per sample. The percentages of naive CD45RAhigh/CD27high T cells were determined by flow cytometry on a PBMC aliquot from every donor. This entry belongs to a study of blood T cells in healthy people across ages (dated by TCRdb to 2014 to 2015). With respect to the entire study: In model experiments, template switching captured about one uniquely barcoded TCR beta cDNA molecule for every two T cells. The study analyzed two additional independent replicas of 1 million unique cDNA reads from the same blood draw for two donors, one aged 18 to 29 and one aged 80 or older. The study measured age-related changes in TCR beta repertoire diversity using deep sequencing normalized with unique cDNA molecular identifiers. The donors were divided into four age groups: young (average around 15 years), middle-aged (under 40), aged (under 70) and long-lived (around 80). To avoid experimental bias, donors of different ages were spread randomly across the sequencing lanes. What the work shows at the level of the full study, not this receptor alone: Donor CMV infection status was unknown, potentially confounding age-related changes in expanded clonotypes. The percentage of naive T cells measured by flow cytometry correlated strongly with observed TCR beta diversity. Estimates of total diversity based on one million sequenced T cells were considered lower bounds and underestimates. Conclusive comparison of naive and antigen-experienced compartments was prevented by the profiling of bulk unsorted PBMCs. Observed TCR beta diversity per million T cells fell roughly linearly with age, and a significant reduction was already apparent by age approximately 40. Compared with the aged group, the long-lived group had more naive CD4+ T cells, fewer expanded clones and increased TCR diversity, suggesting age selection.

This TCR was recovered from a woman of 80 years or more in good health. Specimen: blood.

The bases are TGCAGTGTTCCACCCCAGGGGGCGATGTATGGCTACACCTTC. Translated, it reads CSVPPQGAMYGYTF. The sequence links TRBV20-1 to TRBJ1-2, and TRBD1 aligns with 8 junction nucleotides. The CDR3 spans 14 residues, from the cysteine through the phenylalanine. The only DNA kept is the CDR3, 42 bases in frame from the first base. Based on the germline V gene (reference sequence), the CDR1 and CDR2 sequences are DFQATT and SNEGSKA. Trimming removed 7 bases from V and 5 bases from J; the gene matches leave 12 bases unexplained.